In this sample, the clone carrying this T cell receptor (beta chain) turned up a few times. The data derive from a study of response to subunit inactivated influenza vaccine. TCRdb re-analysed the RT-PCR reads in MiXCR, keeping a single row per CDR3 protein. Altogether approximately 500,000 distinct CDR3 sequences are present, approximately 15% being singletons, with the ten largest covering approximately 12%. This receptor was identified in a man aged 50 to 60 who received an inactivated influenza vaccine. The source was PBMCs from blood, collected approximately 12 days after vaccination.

This chain's CDR3 is CASSLNRLAGGVETQYF. CDR3 sequence (DNA): TGTGCCAGCAGTTTAAACCGCCTAGCGGGAGGGGTAGAGACCCAGTACTTC. The rearrangement joins TRBV28 to TRBJ2-5; TRBD2 agrees at 12 bases. Per the germline V gene, CDR1 is MDHEN and CDR2 is SYDVKM. The CDR3 sequence is 17 residues long. V trimming: 2 bases; J trimming: 4 bases; junction bases outside the gene matches: 8.